A selection of T cell receptor beta chains follows, all from one sample in a study of regulatory T cells in long-lasting Graves disease. TCRdb called the multiplex PCR reads again in MiXCR, with one record for every CDR3 protein. The data hold roughly 500,000 distinct CDR3 sequences, with about 14% observed a single time. The sample also formed part of further work on T cells in Graves' hyperthyroidism and ophthalmopathy.

The sample here was peripheral blood mononuclear cells (PBMCs), taken at new diagnosis, from a patient treated with antithyroid drugs. These receptors all come from a woman aged 50 to 60 with Graves disease. Each CDR3 is given with its conserved first and last residue. D genes are given only for firm matches. Where a row states a size, it is once, few, many or the class of an expanded clone; other rows omit it.

d_call	clone_size	cdr3_length	v_call	j_call	cdr3_nt	cdr3_aa
-	-	14	TRBV9	TRBJ1-1	TGTGCCAGCAGCGTGGCGGGGGAGAACACTGAAGCTTTCTTT	CASSVAGENTEAFF
TRBD2	-	15	TRBV18	TRBJ2-7	TGTGCCAGCTCACCGACTAGCCCGGGGTTAGACGAGCAGTACTTC	CASSPTSPGLDEQYF
TRBD1	many	17	TRBV28	TRBJ1-5	TGTGCCAGCAGTAGGGCCGGGGCAGGGGGAAGCAATCAGCCCCAGCATTTT	CASSRAGAGGSNQPQHF
-	many	15	TRBV11-2	TRBJ2-3	TGTGCCAGCAGCTTAGAGCGGTCGGGGGCAGATACGCAGTATTTT	CASSLERSGADTQYF
-	-	11	TRBV28	TRBJ1-2	TGTGCCAGCAGTTATGTCTATGGCTACACCTTC	CASSYVYGYTF
TRBD1	few	14	TRBV19	TRBJ2-7	TGTGCCAGTGGACCGGGACAGGTCAACTACGAGCAGTACTTC	CASGPGQVNYEQYF
TRBD2	-	15	TRBV2	TRBJ2-1	TGTGCCAGCAGTGAAATTCTAGCGGGAGGGAATGAGCAGTTCTTC	CASSEILAGGNEQFF
TRBD2	many	17	TRBV5-6	TRBJ2-1	TGTGCCAGCAGCAACGGACTAGCGGGACCATTATACAATGAGCAGTTCTTC	CASSNGLAGPLYNEQFF
-	many	14	TRBV27	TRBJ2-7	TGTGCCAGCGACGGACTAGACAGGGGAGGCGAGCAGTACTTC	CASDGLDRGGEQYF
-	few	17	TRBV27	TRBJ2-1	TGTGCCAGCAGTTCCCTCCGTTTGGCGAGTGCTTACAATGAGCAGTTCTTC	CASSSLRLASAYNEQFF
-	many	16	TRBV12-3/TRBV12-4	TRBJ2-2	TGTGCCAGCAGTTTAATGGGGGCAGGTAGTACCGGGGAGCTGTTTTTT	CASSLMGAGSTGELFF
TRBD1	many	17	TRBV11-2	TRBJ2-2	TGTGCCAGCAGCCTAGACCCGGGACAGGGGAGGACCGGGGAGCTGTTTTTT	CASSLDPGQGRTGELFF
-	few	16	TRBV5-1	TRBJ1-3	TGCGCCAGCAGCTTGGCCCCGGCGGGGTCTGGAAACACCATATATTTT	CASSLAPAGSGNTIYF
-	few	13	TRBV30	TRBJ1-5	TGTGCCTGGAATAGAGGGCTCAATCAGCCCCAGCATTTT	CAWNRGLNQPQHF
-	many	15	TRBV28	TRBJ2-1	TGTGCCAGCAGCAGCAGGGATTTAACCTACAATGAGCAGTTCTTC	CASSSRDLTYNEQFF
TRBD2	many	16	TRBV11-1	TRBJ2-5	TGTGCCAGCAGCCCGGGGACTAGCGGAAACCAAGAGACCCAGTACTTC	CASSPGTSGNQETQYF
-	many	13	TRBV28	TRBJ1-5	TGTGCCAGCAGTCAGGATAGCAATCAGCCCCAGCATTTT	CASSQDSNQPQHF
-	many	14	TRBV12-3/TRBV12-4	TRBJ1-2	TGTGCCAGCAGCGTACGTAGGGGTAGCTATGGCTACACCTTC	CASSVRRGSYGYTF
-	-	13	TRBV29-1	TRBJ1-1	TGCAGCGTTGAAGTCGGGGGCAACACTGAAGCTTTCTTT	CSVEVGGNTEAFF
TRBD2	many	15	TRBV7-3	TRBJ2-1	TGTGCCAGCAGCTCCCGACTAGCGGGACACAATGAGCAGTTCTTC	CASSSRLAGHNEQFF
-	few	13	TRBV12-5	TRBJ1-5	TGTGCTAGTGAACGACCGGGATTCTGGCCCCAGCATTTT	CASERPGFWPQHF
-	many	15	TRBV11-2	TRBJ2-1	TGTGCCAGCAGCTTTCTCCAGGGGCTTAGCAATGAGCAGTTCTTC	CASSFLQGLSNEQFF
-	many	14	TRBV18	TRBJ2-3	TGTGCCAGCTCACCACCGGTCGAGACAGATACGCAGTATTTT	CASSPPVETDTQYF
-	many	16	TRBV10-3	TRBJ2-1	TGTGCCATCAGTGAGACGGCGTGGGGGTCATACAATGAGCAGTTCTTC	CAISETAWGSYNEQFF
-	-	13	TRBV12-3/TRBV12-4	TRBJ2-7	TGTGCCGGCTCCCTGGAGGGGCCAGCCGAGCAGTACTTC	CAGSLEGPAEQYF
-	many	17	TRBV28	TRBJ2-3	TGTGCCAGCAGTTTACCCCGGGACTCCCTGGGGACAGATACGCAGTATTTT	CASSLPRDSLGTDTQYF
TRBD2	many	15	TRBV24-1	TRBJ2-1	TGTGCCACCAGTGATGAGGCTAGCGGGAGTAGTGAGCAGTTCTTC	CATSDEASGSSEQFF
TRBD2	many	15	TRBV10-3	TRBJ2-3	TGTGCCATCAAGAAGGCGGGAGGGCCGGGAGATACGCAGTATTTT	CAIKKAGGPGDTQYF
-	many	14	TRBV2	TRBJ1-5	TGTGCCAGCAGAGCGATACAGGGTGGACAGCCCCAGCATTTT	CASRAIQGGQPQHF
-	many	14	TRBV6-1	TRBJ1-1	TGTGCCAGCAGCGGGACAAAAGGGAACACTGAAGCTTTCTTT	CASSGTKGNTEAFF
-	many	13	TRBV11-2	TRBJ1-1	TGTGCCAGCACCCAGGCCCGGAACACTGAAGCTTTCTTT	CASTQARNTEAFF
TRBD2	many	14	TRBV7-8	TRBJ2-7	TGTGCCAGCAGCTCAGGCGGGAGTATGCACGAGCAGTACTTC	CASSSGGSMHEQYF
-	few	15	TRBV5-1	TRBJ2-5	TGCGCCAGCAGCTTGGACCCGGGCCCGCAAGAGACCCAGTACTTC	CASSLDPGPQETQYF
-	many	15	TRBV20-1	TRBJ2-7	TGCAGTGCTAGAGATCTCAGCAGGACACTATACGAGCAGTACTTC	CSARDLSRTLYEQYF
-	few	14	TRBV5-5	TRBJ1-5	TGTGCCAGCAGCCCGGGGGGGAACAATCAGCCCCAGCATTTT	CASSPGGNNQPQHF
-	-	13	TRBV7-3	TRBJ2-1	TGTGCCAGCAGCGCGGGACCCGACAATGAGCAGTTCTTC	CASSAGPDNEQFF
TRBD2	many	15	TRBV27	TRBJ2-7	TGTGCCAGCAGTTTCGTAGCGGGAGCTGGCTACGAGCAGTACTTC	CASSFVAGAGYEQYF
TRBD1	many	15	TRBV10-1	TRBJ2-1	TGCGCCAGCAGTGAGGGACAGGGGGCCTACAATGAGCAGTTCTTC	CASSEGQGAYNEQFF
TRBD2	-	13	TRBV6-9	TRBJ2-1	TGTGCCAGCAGTTTGGCTAGCGGGGGCTGGAGGTTCTTC	CASSLASGGWRFF
-	few	15	TRBV10-3	TRBJ2-3	TGTGCCATCAATAATAGAGGGGCCACCACAGATACGCAGTATTTT	CAINNRGATTDTQYF
-	many	14	TRBV5-4	TRBJ2-1	TGTGCCAGCAGCTTCGGCGAGTTGCTCAATGAGCAGTTCTTC	CASSFGELLNEQFF
TRBD2	many	17	TRBV11-1	TRBJ2-1	TGTGCCAGCAGCTCAACGGGACTAGCGGGAAGGTACAATGAGCAGTTCTTC	CASSSTGLAGRYNEQFF
-	many	17	TRBV28	TRBJ2-6	TGTGCCAGCAGTCGAGGGTGGGGGGACTCTGGGGCCAACGTCCTGACTTTC	CASSRGWGDSGANVLTF